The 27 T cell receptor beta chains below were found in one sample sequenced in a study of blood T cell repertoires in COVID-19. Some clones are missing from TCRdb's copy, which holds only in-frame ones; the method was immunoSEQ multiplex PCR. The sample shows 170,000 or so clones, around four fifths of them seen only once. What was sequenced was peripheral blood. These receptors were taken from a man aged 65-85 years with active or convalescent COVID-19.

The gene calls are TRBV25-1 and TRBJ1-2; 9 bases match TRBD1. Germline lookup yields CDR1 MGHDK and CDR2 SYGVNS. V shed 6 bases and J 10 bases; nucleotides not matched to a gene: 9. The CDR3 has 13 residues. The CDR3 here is CASRRTGDFIYTF. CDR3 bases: TGTGCCAGCAGAAGGACAGGGGACTTCATCTACACCTTC.

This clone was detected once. The CDR3 is CASSLGQGLHQEPQHF. The CDR3 coding sequence is TGCGCCAGCAGCTTGGGGCAGGGGCTCCATCAAGAGCCCCAGCATTTT. This chain uses TRBV5-1 with TRBJ1-5; a possible D gene is TRBD1 (6 bases). The CDR3 is 16 residues long. Trimming cost V 0 bases and J 8 bases, with 18 bases left between them. Germline CDR1 is SGHRS and CDR2 is YFSETQ.

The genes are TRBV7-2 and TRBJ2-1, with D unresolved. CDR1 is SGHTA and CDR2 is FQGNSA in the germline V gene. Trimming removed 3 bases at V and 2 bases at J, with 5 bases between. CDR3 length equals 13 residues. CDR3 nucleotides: TGTGCCAGCAGCTTGGCCGCCTACAATGAGCAGTTCTTC. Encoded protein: CASSLAAYNEQFF.

For the CDR3, the DNA is TGTGCCAGTAGACGGGGGACAGGGTACCGGGCGTGGGCGAACACTGAAGCTTTCTTT. This gives the protein CASRRGTGYRAWANTEAFF. The genes are TRBV19 and TRBJ1-1, with 9 positions matching TRBD1. CDR1 is LNHDA, CDR2 SQIVND, per germline (reference sequence). V was pared by 6 bases and J by 1 base, with 18 bases of the junction left unmatched. This CDR3 spans 19 amino acids.

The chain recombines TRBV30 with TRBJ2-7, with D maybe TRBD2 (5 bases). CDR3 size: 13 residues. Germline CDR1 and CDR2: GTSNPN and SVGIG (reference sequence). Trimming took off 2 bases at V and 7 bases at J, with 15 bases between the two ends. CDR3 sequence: CAWSLGDRGEQYF. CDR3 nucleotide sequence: TGTGCCTGGAGTCTCGGGGATCGGGGTGAGCAGTACTTC. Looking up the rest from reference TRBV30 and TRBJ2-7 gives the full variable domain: SQTIHQWPATLVQPVGSPLSLECTVEGTSNPNLYWYRQAAGRGLQLLFYSVGIGQISSEVPQNLSASRPQDRQFILSSKKLLLSDSGFYLCAWSLGDRGEQYFGPGTRLTVT.

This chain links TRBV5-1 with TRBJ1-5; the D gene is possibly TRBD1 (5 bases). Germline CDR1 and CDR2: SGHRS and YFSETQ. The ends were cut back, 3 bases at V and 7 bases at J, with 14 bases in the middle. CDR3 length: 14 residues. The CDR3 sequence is CASSSTGGGQPQHF. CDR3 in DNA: TGCGCCAGCAGCTCTACAGGTGGTGGCCAGCCCCAGCATTTT.

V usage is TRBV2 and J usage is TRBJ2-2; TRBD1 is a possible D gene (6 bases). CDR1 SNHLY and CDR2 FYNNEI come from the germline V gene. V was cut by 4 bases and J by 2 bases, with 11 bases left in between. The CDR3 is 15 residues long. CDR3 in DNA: TGTGCCAGCAGTGTACAAGGGGGTAACACCGGGGAGCTGTTTTTT. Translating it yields CASSVQGGNTGELFF.

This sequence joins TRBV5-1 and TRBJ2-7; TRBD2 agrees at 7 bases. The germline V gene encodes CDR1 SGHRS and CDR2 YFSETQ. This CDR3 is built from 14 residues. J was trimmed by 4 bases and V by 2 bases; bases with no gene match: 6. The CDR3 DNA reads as TGCGCCAGCAGCTTCCCCAGGGAGGGGTACGAGCAGTACTTC. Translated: CASSFPREGYEQYF.

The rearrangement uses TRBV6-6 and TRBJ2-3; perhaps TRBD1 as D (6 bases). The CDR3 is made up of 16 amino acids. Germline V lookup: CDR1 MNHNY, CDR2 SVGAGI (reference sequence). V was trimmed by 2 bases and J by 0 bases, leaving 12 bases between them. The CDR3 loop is CASSYSRGVSTDTQYF. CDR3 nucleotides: TGTGCCAGCAGTTACAGCAGGGGCGTCAGCACAGATACGCAGTATTTT.

This CDR3 is CATSRDVDSGANVLTF. The CDR3 nucleotides read TGTGCCACCAGCAGAGATGTAGACTCTGGGGCCAACGTCCTGACTTTC. The chain recombines TRBV15 with TRBJ2-6; no reliable D call. Germline V lookup: CDR1 LNHNV, CDR2 YYDKDF (reference sequence). The CDR3 extends over 16 amino acids. Trimming took off 0 bases at V and 0 bases at J, with 6 bases between the two ends. Using reference TRBV15 and TRBJ2-6 for the parts outside the CDR3, the full variable domain is DAMVIQNPRYQVTQFGKPVTLSCSQTLNHNVMYWYQQKSSQAPKLLFHYYDKDFNNEADTPDNFQSRRPNTSFCFLDIRSPGLGDTAMYLCATSRDVDSGANVLTFGAGSRLTVL.

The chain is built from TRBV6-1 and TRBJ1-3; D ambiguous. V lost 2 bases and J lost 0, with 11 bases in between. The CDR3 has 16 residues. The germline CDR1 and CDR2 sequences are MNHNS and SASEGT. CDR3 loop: CASSEREPRSGNTIYF. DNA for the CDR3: TGTGCCAGCAGTGAACGGGAACCCCGCTCTGGAAACACCATATATTTT.

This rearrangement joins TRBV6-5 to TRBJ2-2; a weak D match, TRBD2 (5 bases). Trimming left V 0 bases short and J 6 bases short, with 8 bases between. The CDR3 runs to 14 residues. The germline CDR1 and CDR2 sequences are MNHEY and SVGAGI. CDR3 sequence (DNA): TGTGCCAGCAGTTACTCTAGGCGGGCCGGGGAGCTGTTTTTT. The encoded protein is CASSYSRRAGELFF.

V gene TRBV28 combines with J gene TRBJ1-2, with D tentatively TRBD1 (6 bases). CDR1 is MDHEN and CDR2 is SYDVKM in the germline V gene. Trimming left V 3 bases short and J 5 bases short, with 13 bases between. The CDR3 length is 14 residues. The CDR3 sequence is CASSFLGAPYGYTF. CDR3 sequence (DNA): TGTGCCAGCAGTTTTTTGGGGGCCCCTTATGGCTACACCTTC.

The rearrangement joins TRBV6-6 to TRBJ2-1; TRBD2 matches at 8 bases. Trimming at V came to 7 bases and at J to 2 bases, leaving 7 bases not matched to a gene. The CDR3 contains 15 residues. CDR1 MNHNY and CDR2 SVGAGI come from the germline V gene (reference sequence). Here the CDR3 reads CASTAIGGAYNEQFF. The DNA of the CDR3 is TGTGCCAGCACCGCGATCGGGGGGGCCTACAATGAGCAGTTCTTC.

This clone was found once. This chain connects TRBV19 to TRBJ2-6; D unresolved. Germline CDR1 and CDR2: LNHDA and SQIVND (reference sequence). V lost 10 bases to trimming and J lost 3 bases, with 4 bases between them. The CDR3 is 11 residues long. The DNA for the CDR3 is TGTGCCACCCGTGGGGCCAACGTCCTGACTTTC. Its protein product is CATRGANVLTF.

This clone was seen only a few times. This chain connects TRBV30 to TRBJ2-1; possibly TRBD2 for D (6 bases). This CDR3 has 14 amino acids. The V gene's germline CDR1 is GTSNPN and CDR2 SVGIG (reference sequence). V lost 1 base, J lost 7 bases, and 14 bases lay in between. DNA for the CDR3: TGTGCCTGGAGTGAGACTAGTGCCTTAAATGAGCAGTTCTTC. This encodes CAWSETSALNEQFF.

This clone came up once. The DNA for the CDR3 is TGTGCCAGCAGTTCACTAGGGGGGGTGCGGTTCTTC. Translation gives CASSSLGGVRFF. This chain links TRBV12-3 or TRBV12-4 with TRBJ2-1; the D gene is possibly TRBD2 (7 bases). The germline V and J ends were trimmed by 4 bases and 15 bases, with 16 bases remaining between them. The CDR3 spans 12 residues.

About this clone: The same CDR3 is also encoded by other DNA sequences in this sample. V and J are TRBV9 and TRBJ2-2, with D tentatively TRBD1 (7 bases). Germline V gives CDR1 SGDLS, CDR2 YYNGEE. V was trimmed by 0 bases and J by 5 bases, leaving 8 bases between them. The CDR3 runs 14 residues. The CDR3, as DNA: TGTGCCAGCAGCGTAGCAGGGGGGACCGGGGAGCTGTTTTTT. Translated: CASSVAGGTGELFF. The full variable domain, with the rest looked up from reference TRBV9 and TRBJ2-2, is DSGVTQTPKHLITATGQRVTLRCSPRSGDLSVYWYQQSLDQGLQFLIQYYNGEERAKGNILERFSAQQFPDLHSELNLSSLELGDSALYFCASSVAGGTGELFFGEGSRLTVL.

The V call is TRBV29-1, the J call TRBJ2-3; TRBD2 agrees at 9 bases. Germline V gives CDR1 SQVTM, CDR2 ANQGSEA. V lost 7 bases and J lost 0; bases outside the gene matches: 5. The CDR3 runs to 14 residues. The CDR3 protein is CSATSGYSTDTQYF. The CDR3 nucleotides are TGCAGCGCGACTAGCGGTTATAGCACAGATACGCAGTATTTT.

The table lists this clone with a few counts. The CDR3 nucleotides read TGCAGTGCTAGTCTGACTAGCGGGGGTGAGACCCAGTACTTC. This translates into CSASLTSGGETQYF. The genes are TRBV20-1 and TRBJ2-5; 12 bases align to TRBD2. Germline-derived CDR1 and CDR2 are DFQATT and SNEGSKA (reference sequence). The junction had 4 bases not matched to a gene; V was cut back by 3 bases and J by 5 bases. This CDR3 is 14 amino acids long.

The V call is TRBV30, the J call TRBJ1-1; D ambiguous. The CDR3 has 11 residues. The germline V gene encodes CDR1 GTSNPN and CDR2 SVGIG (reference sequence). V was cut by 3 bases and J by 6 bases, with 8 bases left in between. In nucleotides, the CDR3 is TGTGCCTGGAGGTTTAGATCTGAAGCTTTCTTT. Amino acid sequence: CAWRFRSEAFF.

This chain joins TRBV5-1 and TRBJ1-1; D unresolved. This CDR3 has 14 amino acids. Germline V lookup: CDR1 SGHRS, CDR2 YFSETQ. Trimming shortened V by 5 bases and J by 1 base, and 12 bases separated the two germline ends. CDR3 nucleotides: TGCGCCAGCAGACCCGAGGGAGCGAACACTGAAGCTTTCTTT. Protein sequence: CASRPEGANTEAFF.

CDR3 bases: TGTGCCAGCAGCTTAACTCTTCAGGCACAAGAGACCCAGTACTTC. Its protein product is CASSLTLQAQETQYF. The V gene is TRBV7-3, the J gene TRBJ2-5; D call uncertain. The germline V gene encodes CDR1 SGHTA and CDR2 FQGTGA. The CDR3 spans 15 residues. V was trimmed by 0 bases and J by 2 bases, leaving 10 bases between them.

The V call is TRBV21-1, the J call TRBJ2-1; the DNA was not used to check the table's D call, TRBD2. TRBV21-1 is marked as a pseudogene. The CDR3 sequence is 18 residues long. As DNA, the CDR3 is TGTGCCAGCGGCCTACCTCAGCGGGCGCCTCTCTTATACAATGAGCAGTTCTTC. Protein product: CASGLPQRAPLLYNEQFF.

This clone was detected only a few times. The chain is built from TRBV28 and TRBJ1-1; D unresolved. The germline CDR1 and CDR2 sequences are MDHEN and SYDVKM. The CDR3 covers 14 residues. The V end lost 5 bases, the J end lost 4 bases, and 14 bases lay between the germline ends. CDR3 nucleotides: TGTGCCAGCAGTATCCACACGGGGTCCACTGAAGCTTTCTTT. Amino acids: CASSIHTGSTEAFF.

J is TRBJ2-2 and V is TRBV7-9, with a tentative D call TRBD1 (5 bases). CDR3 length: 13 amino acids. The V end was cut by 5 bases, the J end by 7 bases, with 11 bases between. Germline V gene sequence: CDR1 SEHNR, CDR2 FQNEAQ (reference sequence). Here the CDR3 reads CASSRDSGGELFF. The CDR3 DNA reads TGTGCCAGCAGCAGAGACAGTGGCGGGGAGCTGTTTTTT.

The CDR3 nucleotides are TGTGCCACCCGGCGGGACGATAATTCACCCCTCCACTTT. Its translation is CATRRDDNSPLHF. The V call is TRBV24-1, the J call TRBJ1-6; perhaps TRBD1 as D (5 bases). V lost 9 bases to trimming and J lost 5 bases, with 10 bases between them. CDR3 size: 13 residues. CDR1 and CDR2 (germline): KGHDR, SFDVKD.